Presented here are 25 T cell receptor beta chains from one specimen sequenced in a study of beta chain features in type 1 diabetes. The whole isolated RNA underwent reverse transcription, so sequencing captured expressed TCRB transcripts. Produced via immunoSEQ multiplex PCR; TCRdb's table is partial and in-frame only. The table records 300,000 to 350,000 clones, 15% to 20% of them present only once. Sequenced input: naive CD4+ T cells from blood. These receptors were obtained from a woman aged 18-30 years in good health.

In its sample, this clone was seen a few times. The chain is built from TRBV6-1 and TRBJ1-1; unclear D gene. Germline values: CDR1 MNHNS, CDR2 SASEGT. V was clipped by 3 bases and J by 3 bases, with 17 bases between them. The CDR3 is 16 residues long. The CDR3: CASSDQRATRDTEAFF. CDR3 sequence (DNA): TGTGCCAGCAGTGACCAAAGGGCAACGAGGGACACTGAAGCTTTCTTT.

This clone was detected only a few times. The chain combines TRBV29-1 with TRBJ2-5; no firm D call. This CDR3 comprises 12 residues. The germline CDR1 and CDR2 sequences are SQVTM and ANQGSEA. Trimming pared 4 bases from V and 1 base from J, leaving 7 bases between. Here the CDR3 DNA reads TGCAGCGTTGCAGGTCTCCAAGAGACCCAGTACTTC. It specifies CSVAGLQETQYF. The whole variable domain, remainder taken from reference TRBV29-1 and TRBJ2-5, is SAVISQKPSRDICQRGTSLTIQCQVDSQVTMMFWYRQQPGQSLTLIATANQGSEATYESGFVIDKFPISRPNLTFSTLTVSNMSPEDSSIYLCSVAGLQETQYFGPGTRLLVL.

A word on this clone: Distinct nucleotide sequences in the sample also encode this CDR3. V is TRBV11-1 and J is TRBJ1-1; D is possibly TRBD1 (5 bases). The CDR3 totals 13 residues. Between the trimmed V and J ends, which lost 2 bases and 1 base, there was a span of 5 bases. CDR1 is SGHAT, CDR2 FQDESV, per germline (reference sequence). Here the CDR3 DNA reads TGTGCCAGCAGCTTAAGGGGGAACACTGAAGCTTTCTTT. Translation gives CASSLRGNTEAFF.

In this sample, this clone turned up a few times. The chain's CDR3 is CASSVGQADYEQYF. DNA of the CDR3: TGTGCCAGCAGCGTCGGACAGGCTGACTACGAGCAGTACTTC. This chain uses TRBV9 with TRBJ2-7, with 7 bases fitting TRBD1. The CDR3 consists of 14 residues. Germline values: CDR1 SGDLS, CDR2 YYNGEE. Trimming took 2 bases from V and 3 from J; bases not matched to a gene: 5.

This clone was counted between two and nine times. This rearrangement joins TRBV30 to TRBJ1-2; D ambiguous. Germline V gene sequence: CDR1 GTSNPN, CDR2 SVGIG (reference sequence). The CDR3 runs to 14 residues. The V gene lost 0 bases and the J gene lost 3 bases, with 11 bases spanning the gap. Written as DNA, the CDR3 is TGTGCCTGGAGTGTAGGAGGGTCTCACTATGGCTACACCTTC. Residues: CAWSVGGSHYGYTF.

CDR3 amino acids: CASSFPRGETQYF. As DNA, the CDR3 is TGTGCCAGCAGCTTCCCCAGGGGGGAGACCCAGTACTTC. The chain uses TRBV7-2 and TRBJ2-5; 7 bases fit TRBD1. The length of the CDR3 is 13 residues. J lost 5 bases, V lost 3 bases, and 3 bases had no gene match. The germline gives CDR1 SGHTA, CDR2 FQGNSA.

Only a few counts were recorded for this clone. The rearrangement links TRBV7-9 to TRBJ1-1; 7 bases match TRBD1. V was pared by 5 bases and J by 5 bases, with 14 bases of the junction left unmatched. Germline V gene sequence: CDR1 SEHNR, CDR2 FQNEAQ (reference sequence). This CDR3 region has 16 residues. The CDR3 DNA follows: TGTGCCAGCAGCACCCCAACTAGACAGGGTAAGACTGAAGCTTTCTTT. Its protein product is CASSTPTRQGKTEAFF.

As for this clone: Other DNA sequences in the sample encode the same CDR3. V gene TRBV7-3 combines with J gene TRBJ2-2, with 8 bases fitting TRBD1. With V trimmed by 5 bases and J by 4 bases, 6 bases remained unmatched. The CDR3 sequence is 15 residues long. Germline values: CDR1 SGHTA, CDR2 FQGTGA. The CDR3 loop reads CASSAGQGGTGELFF. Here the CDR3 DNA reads TGTGCCAGCAGCGCCGGACAGGGAGGCACCGGGGAGCTGTTTTTT.

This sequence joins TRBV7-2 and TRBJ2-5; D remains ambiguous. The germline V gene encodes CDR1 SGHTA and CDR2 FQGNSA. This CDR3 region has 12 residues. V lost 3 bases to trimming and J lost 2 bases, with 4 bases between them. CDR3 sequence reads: CASSFKQETQYF. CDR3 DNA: TGTGCCAGCAGCTTTAAACAAGAGACCCAGTACTTC.

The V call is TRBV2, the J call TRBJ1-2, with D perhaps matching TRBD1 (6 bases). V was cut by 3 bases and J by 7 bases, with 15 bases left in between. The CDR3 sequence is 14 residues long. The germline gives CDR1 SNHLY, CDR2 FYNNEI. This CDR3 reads CASSDRSGGGGYTF. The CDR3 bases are TGTGCCAGCAGTGATCGGTCGGGGGGCGGTGGCTACACCTTC.

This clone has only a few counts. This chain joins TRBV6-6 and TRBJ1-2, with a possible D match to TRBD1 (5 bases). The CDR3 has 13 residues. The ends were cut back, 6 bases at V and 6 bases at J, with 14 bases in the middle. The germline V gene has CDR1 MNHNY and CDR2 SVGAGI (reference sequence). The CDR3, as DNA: TGTGCCAGCAGGGGGGGAACAGCGGATGGCTACACCTTC. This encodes CASRGGTADGYTF.

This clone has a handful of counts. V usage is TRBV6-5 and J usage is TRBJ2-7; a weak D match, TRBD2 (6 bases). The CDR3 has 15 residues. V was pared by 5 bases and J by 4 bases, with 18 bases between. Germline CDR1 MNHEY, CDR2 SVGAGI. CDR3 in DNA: TGTGCCAGCAGTCCTAGGACTACCGCTCCTTACGAGCAGTACTTC. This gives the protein CASSPRTTAPYEQYF.

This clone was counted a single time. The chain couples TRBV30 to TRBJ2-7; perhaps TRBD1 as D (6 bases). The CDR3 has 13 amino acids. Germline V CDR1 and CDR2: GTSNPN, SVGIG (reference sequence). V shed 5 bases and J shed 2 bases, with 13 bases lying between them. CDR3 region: CAWGPKGAYEQYF. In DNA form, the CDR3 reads TGTGCCTGGGGTCCGAAGGGGGCCTACGAGCAGTACTTC.

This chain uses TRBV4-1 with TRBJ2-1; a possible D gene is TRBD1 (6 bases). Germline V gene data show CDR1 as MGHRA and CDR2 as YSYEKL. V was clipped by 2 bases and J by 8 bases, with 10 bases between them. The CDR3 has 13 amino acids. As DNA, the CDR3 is TGCGCCAGCAGCCAATCCAGGGGCCATGAGCAGTTCTTC. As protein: CASSQSRGHEQFF.

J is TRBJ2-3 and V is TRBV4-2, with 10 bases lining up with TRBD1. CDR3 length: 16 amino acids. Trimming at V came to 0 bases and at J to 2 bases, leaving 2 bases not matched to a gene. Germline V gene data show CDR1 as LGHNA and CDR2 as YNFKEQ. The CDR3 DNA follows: TGTGCCAGCAGCCAAGAGGGACAGGGGATCACAGATACGCAGTATTTT. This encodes CASSQEGQGITDTQYF.

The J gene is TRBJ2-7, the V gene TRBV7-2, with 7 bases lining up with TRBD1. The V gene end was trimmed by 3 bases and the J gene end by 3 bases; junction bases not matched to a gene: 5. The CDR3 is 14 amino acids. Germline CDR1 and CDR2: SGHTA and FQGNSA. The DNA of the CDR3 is TGTGCCAGCAGCTTCGCCGGGACAGACTACGAGCAGTACTTC. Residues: CASSFAGTDYEQYF.

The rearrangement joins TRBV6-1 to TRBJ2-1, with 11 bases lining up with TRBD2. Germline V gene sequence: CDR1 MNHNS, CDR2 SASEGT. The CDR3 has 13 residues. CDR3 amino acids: CTLAGGDFNEQFF. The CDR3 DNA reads TGTACCTTAGCGGGAGGGGATTTTAATGAGCAGTTCTTC.

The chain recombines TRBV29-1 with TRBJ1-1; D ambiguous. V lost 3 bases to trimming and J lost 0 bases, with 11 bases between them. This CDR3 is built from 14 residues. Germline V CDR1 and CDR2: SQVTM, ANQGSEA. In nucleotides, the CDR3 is TGCAGCGTTGACGGAGAGGTAGTGAACACTGAAGCTTTCTTT. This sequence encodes CSVDGEVVNTEAFF. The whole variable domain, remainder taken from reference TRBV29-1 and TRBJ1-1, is SAVISQKPSRDICQRGTSLTIQCQVDSQVTMMFWYRQQPGQSLTLIATANQGSEATYESGFVIDKFPISRPNLTFSTLTVSNMSPEDSSIYLCSVDGEVVNTEAFFGQGTRLTVV.

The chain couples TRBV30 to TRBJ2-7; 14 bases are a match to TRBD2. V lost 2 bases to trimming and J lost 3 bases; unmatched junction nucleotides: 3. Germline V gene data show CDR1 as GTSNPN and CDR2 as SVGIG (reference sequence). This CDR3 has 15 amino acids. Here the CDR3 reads CAWSRGLAGVYEQYF. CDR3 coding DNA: TGTGCCTGGAGTAGGGGACTAGCGGGAGTCTACGAGCAGTACTTC.

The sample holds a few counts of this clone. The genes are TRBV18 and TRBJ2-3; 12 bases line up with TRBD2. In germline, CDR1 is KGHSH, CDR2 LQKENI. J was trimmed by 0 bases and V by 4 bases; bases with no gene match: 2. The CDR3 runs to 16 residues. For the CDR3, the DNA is TGTGCCAGCTCACACGGACTAGCGGGGAGCACAGATACGCAGTATTTT. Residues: CASSHGLAGSTDTQYF.

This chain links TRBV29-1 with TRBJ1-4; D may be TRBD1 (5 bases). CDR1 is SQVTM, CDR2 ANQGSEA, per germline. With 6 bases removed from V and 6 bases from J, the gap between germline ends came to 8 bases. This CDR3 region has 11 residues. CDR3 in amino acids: CSVTEDEKLFF. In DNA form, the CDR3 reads TGCAGCGTGACAGAGGATGAAAAACTGTTTTTT.

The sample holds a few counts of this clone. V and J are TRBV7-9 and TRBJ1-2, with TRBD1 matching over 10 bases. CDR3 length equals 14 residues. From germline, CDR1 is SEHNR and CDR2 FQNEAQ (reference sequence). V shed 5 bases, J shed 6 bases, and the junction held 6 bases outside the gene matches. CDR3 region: CASSRPGQGNGYTF. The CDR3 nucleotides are TGTGCCAGCAGCCGACCGGGACAGGGGAATGGCTACACCTTC.

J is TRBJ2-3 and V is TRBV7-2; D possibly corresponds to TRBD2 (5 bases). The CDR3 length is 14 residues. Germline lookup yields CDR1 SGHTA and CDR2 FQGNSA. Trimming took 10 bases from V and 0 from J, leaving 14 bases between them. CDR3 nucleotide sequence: TGTGCCACCATGCGGAGGCCTAGCACAGATACGCAGTATTTT. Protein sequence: CATMRRPSTDTQYF.

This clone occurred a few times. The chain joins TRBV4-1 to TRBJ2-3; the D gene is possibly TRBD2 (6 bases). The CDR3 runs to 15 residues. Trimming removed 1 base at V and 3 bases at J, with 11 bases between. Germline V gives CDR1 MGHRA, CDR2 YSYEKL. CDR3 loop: CASSQVSSVTDTQYF. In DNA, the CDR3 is TGCGCCAGCAGCCAAGTTTCTAGCGTAACAGATACGCAGTATTTT.

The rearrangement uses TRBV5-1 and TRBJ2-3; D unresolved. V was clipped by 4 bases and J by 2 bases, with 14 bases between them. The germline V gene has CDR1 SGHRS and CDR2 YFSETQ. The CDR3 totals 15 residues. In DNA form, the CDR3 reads TGCGCCAGCAGCGTGGACGGTTACCCCACAGATACGCAGTATTTT. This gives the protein CASSVDGYPTDTQYF. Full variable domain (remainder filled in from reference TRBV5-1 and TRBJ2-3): KAGVTQTPRYLIKTRGQQVTLSCSPISGHRSVSWYQQTPGQGLQFLFEYFSETQRNKGNFPGRFSGRQFSNSRSEMNVSTLELGDSALYLCASSVDGYPTDTQYFGPGTRLTVL.